This T cell receptor (beta chain) comes out of a study of T cell responses to AZD1222 COVID-19 vaccine. Using immunoSEQ multiplex PCR, the repertoire was profiled, and TCRdb retains in-frame clones only, with some absent. The table shows 110,000 to 150,000 clones, with about 92% occurring only once. The V end was cut by 4 bases, the J end by 0 bases, with 9 bases between. There are 15 residues in the CDR3. The germline V gene has CDR1 MDHEN and CDR2 SYDVKM. Note on this clone: Its specificity is not known.

Findings of the study overall: Repertoires were obtained solely post-peak T cell response.

This TCR derives from an adult who had recovered from COVID-19. The chain carries TRBV28 and TRBJ1-4; no firm D call. The sample consisted of peripheral blood, taken after recovery from COVID-19. CDR3 bases: TGTGCCAGCAGTTCTTTTTCGGCAACTAATGAAAAACTGTTTTTT. Translating gives CASSSFSATNEKLFF.